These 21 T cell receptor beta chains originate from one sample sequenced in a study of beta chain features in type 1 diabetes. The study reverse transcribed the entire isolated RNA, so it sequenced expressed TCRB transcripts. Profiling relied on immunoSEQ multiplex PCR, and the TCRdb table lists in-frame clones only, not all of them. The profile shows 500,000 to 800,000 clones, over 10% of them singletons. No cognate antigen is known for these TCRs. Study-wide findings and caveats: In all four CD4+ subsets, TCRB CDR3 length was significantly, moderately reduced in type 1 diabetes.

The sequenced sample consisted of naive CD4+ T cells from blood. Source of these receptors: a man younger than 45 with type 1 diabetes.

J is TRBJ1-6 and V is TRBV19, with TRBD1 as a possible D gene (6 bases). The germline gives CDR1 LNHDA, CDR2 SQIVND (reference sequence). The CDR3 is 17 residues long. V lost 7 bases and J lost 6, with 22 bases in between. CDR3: CASKSLQGTPTNSPLHF. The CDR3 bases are TGTGCCAGTAAGTCTCTACAGGGAACGCCAACTAATTCACCCCTCCACTTT.

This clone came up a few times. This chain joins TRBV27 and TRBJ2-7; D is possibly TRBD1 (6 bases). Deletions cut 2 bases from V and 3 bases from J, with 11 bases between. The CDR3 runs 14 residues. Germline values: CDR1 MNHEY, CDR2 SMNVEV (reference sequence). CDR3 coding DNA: TGTGCCAGCAGTTTAGATGGGGACATCTACGAGCAGTACTTC. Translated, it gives CASSLDGDIYEQYF.

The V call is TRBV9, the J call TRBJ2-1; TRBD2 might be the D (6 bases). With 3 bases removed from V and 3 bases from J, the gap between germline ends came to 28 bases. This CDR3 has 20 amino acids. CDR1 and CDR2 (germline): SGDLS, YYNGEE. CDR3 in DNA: TGTGCCAGCAGCGGAGGGAGGTCAGGGTTGAGGTTGGGATACTACAATGAGCAGTTCTTC. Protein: CASSGGRSGLRLGYYNEQFF.

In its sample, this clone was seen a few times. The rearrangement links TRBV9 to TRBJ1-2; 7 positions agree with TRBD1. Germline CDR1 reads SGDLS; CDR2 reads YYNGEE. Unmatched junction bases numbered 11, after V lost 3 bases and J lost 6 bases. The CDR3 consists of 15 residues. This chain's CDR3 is CASSAGGGQSDGYTF. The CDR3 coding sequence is TGTGCCAGCAGCGCTGGGGGGGGACAGAGTGATGGCTACACCTTC. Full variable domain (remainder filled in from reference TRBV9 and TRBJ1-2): DSGVTQTPKHLITATGQRVTLRCSPRSGDLSVYWYQQSLDQGLQFLIQYYNGEERAKGNILERFSAQQFPDLHSELNLSSLELGDSALYFCASSAGGGQSDGYTFGSGTRLTVV.

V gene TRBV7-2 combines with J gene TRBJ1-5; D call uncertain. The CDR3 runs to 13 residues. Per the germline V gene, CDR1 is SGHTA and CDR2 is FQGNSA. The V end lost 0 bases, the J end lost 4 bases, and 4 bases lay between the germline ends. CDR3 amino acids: CASSLARNQPQHF. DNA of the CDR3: TGTGCCAGCAGCTTAGCGCGAAATCAGCCCCAGCATTTT.

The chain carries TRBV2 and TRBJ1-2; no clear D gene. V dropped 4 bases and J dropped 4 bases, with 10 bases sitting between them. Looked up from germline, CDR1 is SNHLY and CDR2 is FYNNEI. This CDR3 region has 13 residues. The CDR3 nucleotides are TGTGCCAGCAGTGCACCTTCTTCCTATGGCTACACCTTC. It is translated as CASSAPSSYGYTF.

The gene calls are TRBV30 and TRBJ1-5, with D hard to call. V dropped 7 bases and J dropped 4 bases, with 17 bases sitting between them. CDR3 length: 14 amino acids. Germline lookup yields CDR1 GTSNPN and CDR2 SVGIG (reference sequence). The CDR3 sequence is CASKPRQGNQPQHF. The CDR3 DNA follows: TGTGCCTCGAAGCCTCGACAAGGGAATCAGCCCCAGCATTTT.

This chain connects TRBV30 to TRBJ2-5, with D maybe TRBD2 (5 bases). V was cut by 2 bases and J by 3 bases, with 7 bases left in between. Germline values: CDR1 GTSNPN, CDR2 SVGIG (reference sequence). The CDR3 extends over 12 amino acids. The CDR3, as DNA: TGTGCCTGGAGTCGGCGGGAAGAGACCCAGTACTTC. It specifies CAWSRREETQYF.

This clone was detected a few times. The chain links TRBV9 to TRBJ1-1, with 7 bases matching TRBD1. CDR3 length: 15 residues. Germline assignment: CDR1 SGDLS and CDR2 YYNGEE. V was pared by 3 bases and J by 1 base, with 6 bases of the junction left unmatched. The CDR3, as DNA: TGTGCCAGCAGCGAGGGCAACAGGGGGAACACTGAAGCTTTCTTT. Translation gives CASSEGNRGNTEAFF.

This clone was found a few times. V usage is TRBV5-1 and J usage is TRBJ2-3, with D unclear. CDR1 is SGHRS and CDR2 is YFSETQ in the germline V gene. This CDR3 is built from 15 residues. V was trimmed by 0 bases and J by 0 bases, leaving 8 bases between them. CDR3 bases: TGCGCCAGCAGCTTGGTGGGCATTAGCACAGATACGCAGTATTTT. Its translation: CASSLVGISTDTQYF.

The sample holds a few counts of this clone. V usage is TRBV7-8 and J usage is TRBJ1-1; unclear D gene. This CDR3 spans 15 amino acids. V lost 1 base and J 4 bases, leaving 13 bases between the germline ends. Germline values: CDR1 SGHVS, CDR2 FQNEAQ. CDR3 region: CASSLGRLSGTEAFF. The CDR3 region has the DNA TGTGCCAGCAGCTTAGGGAGGCTCAGTGGCACTGAAGCTTTCTTT.

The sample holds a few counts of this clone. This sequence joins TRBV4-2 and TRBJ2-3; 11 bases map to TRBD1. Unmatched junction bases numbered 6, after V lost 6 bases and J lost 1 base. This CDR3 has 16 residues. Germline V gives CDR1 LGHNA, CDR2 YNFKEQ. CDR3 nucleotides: TGTGCCAGCAGGTGGGGGACAGGGGGTGGCACAGATACGCAGTATTTT. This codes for CASRWGTGGGTDTQYF.

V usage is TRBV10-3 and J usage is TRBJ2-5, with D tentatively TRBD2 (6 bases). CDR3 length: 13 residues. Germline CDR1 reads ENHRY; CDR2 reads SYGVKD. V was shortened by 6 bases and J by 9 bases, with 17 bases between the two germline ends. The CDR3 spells CAISPGLSNAQYF. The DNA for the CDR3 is TGTGCCATCAGCCCGGGACTGTCAAACGCCCAGTACTTC.

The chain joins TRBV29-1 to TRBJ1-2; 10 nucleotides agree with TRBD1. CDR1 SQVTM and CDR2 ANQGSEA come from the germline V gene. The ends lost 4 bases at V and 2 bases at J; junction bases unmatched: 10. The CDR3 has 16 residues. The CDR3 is CSVGRQGADLNYGYTF. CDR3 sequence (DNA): TGCAGCGTTGGACGACAGGGGGCCGACTTAAACTATGGCTACACCTTC.

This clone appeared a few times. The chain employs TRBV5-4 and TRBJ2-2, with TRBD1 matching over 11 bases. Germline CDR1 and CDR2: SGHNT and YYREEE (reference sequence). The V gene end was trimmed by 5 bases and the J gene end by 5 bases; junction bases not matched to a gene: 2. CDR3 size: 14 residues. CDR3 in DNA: TGTGCCAGCAGTTGGGACAGGGGGACCGGGGAGCTGTTTTTT. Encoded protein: CASSWDRGTGELFF.

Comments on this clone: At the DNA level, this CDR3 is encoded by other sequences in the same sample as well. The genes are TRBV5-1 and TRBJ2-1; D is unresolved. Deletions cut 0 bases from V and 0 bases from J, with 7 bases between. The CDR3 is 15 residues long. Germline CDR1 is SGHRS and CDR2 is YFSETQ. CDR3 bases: TGCGCCAGCAGCTTGGAAAGAAGCTCCTACAATGAGCAGTTCTTC. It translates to CASSLERSSYNEQFF.

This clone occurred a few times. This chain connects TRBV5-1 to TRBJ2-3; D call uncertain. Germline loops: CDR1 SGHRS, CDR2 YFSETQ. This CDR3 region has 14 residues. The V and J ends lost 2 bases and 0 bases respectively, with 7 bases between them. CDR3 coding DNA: TGCGCCAGCAGCTTAAGGCAAAGCACAGATACGCAGTATTTT. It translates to CASSLRQSTDTQYF.

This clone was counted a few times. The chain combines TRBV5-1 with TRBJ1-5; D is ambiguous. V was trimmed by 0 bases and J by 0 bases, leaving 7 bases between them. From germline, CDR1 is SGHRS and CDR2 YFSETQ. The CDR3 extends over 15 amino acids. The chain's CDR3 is CASSLGTDSNQPQHF. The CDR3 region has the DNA TGCGCCAGCAGCTTGGGGACGGATAGCAATCAGCCCCAGCATTTT.

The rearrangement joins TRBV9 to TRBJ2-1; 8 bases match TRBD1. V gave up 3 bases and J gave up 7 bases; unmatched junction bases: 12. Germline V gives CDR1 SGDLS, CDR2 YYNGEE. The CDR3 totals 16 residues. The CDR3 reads CASSAQRGQVRNEQFF. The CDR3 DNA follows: TGTGCCAGCAGCGCTCAAAGGGGACAGGTTAGAAATGAGCAGTTCTTC.

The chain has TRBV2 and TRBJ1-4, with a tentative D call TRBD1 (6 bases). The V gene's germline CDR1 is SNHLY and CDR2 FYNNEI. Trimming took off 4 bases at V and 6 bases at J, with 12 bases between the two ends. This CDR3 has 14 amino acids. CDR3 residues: CASSAQQGYEKLFF. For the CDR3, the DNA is TGTGCCAGCAGTGCCCAACAGGGATATGAAAAACTGTTTTTT.

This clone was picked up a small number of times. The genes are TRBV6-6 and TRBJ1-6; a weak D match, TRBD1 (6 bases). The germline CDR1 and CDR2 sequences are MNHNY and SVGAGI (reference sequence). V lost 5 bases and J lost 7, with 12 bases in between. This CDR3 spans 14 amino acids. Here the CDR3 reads CASSAQGTNSPLHF. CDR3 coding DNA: TGTGCCAGCAGTGCTCAGGGGACCAATTCACCCCTCCACTTT.